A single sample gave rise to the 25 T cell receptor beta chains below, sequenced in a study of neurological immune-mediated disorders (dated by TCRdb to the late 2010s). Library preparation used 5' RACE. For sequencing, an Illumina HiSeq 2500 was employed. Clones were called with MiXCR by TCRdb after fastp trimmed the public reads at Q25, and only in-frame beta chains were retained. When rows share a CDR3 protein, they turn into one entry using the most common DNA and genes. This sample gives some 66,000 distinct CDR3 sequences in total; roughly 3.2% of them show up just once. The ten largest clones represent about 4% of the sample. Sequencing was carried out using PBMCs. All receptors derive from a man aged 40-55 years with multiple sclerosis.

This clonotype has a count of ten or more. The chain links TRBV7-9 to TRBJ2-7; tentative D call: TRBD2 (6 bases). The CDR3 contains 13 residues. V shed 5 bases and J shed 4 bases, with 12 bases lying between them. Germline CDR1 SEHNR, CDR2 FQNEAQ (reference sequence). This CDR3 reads CASSRREFYEQYF. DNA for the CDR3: TGTGCCAGCAGCCGACGGGAGTTTTACGAGCAGTACTTC.

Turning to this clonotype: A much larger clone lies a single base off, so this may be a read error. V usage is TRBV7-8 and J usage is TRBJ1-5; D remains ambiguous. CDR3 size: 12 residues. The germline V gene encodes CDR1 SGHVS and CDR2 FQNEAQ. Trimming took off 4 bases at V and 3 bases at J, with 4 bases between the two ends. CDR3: CASSWINQPQHF. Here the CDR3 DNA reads TGTGCCAGCAGCTGGATCAATCAGCCCCAGCATTTT.

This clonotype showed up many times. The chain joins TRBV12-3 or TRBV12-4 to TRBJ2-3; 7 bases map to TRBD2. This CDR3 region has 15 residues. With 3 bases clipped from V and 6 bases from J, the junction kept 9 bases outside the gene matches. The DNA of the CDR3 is TGTGCCAGCAGTTTGAGGTCGCGGGGGTCGGATACGCAGTATTTT. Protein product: CASSLRSRGSDTQYF.

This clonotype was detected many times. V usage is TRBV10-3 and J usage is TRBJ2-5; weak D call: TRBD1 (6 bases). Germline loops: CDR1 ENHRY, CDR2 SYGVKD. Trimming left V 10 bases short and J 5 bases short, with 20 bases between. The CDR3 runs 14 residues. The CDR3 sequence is CATAQDERGETQYF. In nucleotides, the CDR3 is TGTGCCACCGCACAGGATGAAAGGGGGGAGACCCAGTACTTC.

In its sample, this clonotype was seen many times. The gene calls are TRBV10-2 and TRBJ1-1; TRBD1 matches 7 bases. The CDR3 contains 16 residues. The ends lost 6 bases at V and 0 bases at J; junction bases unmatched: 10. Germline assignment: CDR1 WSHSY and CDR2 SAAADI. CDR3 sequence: CASRGAGGRMNTEAFF. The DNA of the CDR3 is TGCGCCAGCAGAGGGGCAGGGGGGAGAATGAACACTGAAGCTTTCTTT.

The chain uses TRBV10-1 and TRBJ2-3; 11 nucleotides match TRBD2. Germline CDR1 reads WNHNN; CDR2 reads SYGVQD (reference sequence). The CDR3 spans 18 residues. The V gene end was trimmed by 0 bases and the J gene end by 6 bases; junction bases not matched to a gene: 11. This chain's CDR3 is CASSESTLAGGRGDTQYF. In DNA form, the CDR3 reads TGCGCCAGCAGTGAGTCTACGCTAGCGGGGGGCCGCGGGGATACGCAGTATTTT.

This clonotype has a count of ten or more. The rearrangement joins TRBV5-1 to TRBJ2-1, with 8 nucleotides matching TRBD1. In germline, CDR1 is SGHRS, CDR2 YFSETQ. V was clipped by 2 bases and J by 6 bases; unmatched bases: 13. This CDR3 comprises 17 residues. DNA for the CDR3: TGCGCCAGCAGCTTAATGGCTAGGACAGGGAACCTCAATGAGCAGTTCTTC. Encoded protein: CASSLMARTGNLNEQFF.

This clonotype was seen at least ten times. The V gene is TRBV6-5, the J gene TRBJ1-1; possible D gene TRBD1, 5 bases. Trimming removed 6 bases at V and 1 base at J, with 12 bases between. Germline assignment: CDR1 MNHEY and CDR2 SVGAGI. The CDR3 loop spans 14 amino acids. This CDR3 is CASSEGRWNTEAFF. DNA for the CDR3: TGTGCCAGCAGCGAGGGACGGTGGAACACTGAAGCTTTCTTT.

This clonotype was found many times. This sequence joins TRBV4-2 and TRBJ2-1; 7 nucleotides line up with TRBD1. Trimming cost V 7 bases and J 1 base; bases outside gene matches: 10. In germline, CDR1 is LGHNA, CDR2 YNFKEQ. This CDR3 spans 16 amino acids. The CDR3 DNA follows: TGTGCCAGCACCCGAAGAGGGGGCGCGTCCTACAATGAGCAGTTCTTC. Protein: CASTRRGGASYNEQFF.

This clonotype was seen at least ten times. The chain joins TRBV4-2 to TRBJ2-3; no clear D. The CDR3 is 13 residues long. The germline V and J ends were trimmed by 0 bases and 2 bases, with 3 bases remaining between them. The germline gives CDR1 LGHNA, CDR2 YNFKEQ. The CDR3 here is CASSQDSTDTQYF. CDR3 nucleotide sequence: TGTGCCAGCAGCCAAGATTCCACAGATACGCAGTATTTT.

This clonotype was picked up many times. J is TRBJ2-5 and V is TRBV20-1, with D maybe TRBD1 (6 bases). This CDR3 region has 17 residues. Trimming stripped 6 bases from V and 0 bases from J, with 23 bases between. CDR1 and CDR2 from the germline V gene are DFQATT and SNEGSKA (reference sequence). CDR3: CSAPTGPGHWYQETQYF. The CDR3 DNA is TGCAGTGCCCCCACTGGACCGGGACATTGGTACCAAGAGACCCAGTACTTC.

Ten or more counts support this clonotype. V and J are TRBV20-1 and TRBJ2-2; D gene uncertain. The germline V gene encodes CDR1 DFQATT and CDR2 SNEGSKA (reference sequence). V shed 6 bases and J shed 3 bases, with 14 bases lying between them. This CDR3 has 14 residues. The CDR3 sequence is CSAPKGMDTGELFF. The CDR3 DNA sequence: TGCAGTGCCCCGAAGGGCATGGACACCGGGGAGCTGTTTTTT.

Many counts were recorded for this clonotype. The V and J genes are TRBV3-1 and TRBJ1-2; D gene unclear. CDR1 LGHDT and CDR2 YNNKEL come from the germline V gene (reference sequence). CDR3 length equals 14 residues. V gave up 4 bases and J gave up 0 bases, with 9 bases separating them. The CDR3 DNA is TGTGCCAGCAGCCCCCGGACCGCTAACTATGGCTACACCTTC. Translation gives CASSPRTANYGYTF.

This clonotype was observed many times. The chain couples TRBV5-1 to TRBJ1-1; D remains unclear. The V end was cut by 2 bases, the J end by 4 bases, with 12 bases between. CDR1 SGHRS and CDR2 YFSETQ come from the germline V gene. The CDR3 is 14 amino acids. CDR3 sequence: CASSLSNEGTEAFF. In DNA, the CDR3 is TGCGCCAGCAGCTTATCCAATGAGGGCACTGAAGCTTTCTTT.

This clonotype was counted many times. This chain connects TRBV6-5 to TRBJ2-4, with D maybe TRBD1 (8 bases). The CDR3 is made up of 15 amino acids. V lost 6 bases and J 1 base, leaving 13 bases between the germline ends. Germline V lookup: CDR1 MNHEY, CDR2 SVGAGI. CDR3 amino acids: CASRTQGGAKNIQYF. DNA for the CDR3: TGTGCCAGCAGGACACAGGGGGGGGCCAAAAACATTCAGTACTTC.

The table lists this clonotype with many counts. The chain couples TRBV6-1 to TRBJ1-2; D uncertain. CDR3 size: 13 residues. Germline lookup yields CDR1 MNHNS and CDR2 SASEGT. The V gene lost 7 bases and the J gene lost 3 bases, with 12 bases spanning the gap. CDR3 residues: CASTTSSDYGYTF. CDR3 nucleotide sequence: TGTGCCAGCACGACATCCAGCGACTATGGCTACACCTTC.

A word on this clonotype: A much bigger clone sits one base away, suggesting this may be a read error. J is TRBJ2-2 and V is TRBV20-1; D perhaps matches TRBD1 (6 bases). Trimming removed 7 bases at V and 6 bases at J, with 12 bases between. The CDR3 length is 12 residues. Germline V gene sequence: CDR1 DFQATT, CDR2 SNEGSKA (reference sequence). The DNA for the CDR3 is TGCAGTGTTTCCCACAGGGCCGGGGAGCTGTTTTTT. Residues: CSVSHRAGELFF.

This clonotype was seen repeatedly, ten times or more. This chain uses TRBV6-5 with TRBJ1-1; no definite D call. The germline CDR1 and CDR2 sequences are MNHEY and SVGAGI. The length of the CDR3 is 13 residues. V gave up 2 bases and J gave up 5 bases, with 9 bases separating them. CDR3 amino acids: CASSYVTATEAFF. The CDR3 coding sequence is TGTGCCAGCAGTTACGTTACAGCTACTGAAGCTTTCTTT.

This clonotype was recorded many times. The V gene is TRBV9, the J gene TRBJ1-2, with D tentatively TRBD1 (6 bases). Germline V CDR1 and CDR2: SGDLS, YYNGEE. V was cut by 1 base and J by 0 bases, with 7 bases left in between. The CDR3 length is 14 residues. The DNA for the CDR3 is TGTGCCAGCAGCGTACGACAGGCTAACTATGGCTACACCTTC. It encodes CASSVRQANYGYTF.

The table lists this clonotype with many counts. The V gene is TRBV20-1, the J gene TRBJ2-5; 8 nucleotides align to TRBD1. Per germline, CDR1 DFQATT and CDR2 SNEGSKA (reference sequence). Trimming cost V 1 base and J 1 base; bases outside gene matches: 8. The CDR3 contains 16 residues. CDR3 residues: CSARVGTGDSQETQYF. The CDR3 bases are TGCAGTGCTAGAGTTGGGACAGGAGACTCCCAAGAGACCCAGTACTTC.

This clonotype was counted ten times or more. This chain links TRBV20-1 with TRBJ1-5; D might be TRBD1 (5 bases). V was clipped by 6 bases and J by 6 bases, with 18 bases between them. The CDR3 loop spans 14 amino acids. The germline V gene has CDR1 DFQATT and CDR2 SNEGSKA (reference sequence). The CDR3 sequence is CSARPSGNRQPQHF. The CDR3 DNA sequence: TGCAGTGCACGGCCGTCAGGGAACCGTCAGCCCCAGCATTTT.

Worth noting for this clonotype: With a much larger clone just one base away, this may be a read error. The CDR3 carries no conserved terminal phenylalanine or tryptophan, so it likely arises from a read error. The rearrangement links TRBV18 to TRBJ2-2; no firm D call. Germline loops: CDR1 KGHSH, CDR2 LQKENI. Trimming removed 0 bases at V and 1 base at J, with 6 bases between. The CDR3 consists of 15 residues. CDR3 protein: CASSPPNQNTGELFI. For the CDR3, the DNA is TGTGCCAGCTCACCACCGAATCAGAACACCGGGGAGCTGTTTATT.

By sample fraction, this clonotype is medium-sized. CDR3 loop: CASSLEGETQYF. Written as DNA, the CDR3 is TGCGCCAGCTCTTTGGAGGGGGAGACCCAGTACTTC. This chain joins TRBV5-1 and TRBJ2-5; D might be TRBD2 (6 bases). The germline CDR1 and CDR2 sequences are SGHRS and YFSETQ. V lost 7 bases and J lost 5, with 12 bases in between. The CDR3 extends over 12 amino acids.

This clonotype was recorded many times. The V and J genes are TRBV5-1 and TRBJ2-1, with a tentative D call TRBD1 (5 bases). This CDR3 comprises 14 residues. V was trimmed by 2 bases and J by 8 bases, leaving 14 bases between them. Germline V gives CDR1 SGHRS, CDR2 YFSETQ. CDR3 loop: CASSLGQGRDEQFF. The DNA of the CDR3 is TGCGCCAGCAGCTTAGGGCAGGGTAGGGATGAGCAGTTCTTC.

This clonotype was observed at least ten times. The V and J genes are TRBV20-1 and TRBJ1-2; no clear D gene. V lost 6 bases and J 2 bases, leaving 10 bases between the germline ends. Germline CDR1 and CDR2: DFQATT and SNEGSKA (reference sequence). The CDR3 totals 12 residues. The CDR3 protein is CSAVEDNYGYTF. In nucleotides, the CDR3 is TGCAGTGCGGTTGAGGACAACTATGGCTACACCTTC.